One and the same sample provided the 12 T cell receptor beta chains below, sequenced in a study of long-term antiretroviral therapy in people with HIV (dated by TCRdb to 2021 to 2024). The immunoSEQ hsTCRB v3.0 assay was used at survey level resolution to sequence the TRB variable region. Not all clones reach the TCRdb copy of this immuneACCESS table, which keeps in-frame sequences only. Checked studies attribute under half of the gap to unresolved V genes and leave the rest unexplained. The table for this sample lists under 50,000 clones; around 88% of them were counted only once. Of the sample, about 4% falls within the top ten clones. Sequences were derived from unsorted PBMCs, sampled just before starting antiretroviral therapy. The receptors originated from a woman in her late teens or twenties with HIV.

The V and J genes are TRBV5-6 and TRBJ2-1; D is undetermined. The germline V gene encodes CDR1 SGHDT and CDR2 YYEEEE. The CDR3 length is 13 residues. Trimming removed 0 bases from V and 6 bases from J, with 7 bases in between. CDR3 DNA: TGTGCCAGCAGCTTGGCTCATTTCAATGAGCAGTTCTTC. It codes for CASSLAHFNEQFF.

The chain recombines TRBV5-4 with TRBJ2-7, with 15 bases fitting TRBD2. This CDR3 is 16 amino acids long. Per germline, CDR1 SGHNT and CDR2 YYREEE (reference sequence). The J segment lost 4 bases and the V segment lost 2 bases, leaving 4 bases of the junction unmatched. CDR3 coding DNA: TGTGCCAGCAGCTTTCGGACTAGCGGGAGGGTATACGAGCAGTACTTC. Translating gives CASSFRTSGRVYEQYF.

Written as DNA, the CDR3 is TGCGCCAGCAGCTTGACTAGCGGGAGGGCAGATACGCAGTATTTT. Residues: CASSLTSGRADTQYF. This rearrangement joins TRBV5-1 to TRBJ2-3; 13 bases are a match to TRBD2. Germline values: CDR1 SGHRS, CDR2 YFSETQ. The V gene end was trimmed by 1 base and the J gene end by 4 bases; junction bases not matched to a gene: 0. The CDR3 runs to 15 residues.

The chain combines TRBV25-1 with TRBJ2-1; D is unresolved. CDR1 and CDR2 (germline): MGHDK, SYGVNS. Trimming cost V 3 bases and J 4 bases, with 10 bases left between them. There are 14 residues in the CDR3. CDR3 sequence reads: CASSDRSLYNEQFF. CDR3 DNA: TGTGCCAGCAGTGACAGGAGCTTATACAATGAGCAGTTCTTC.

The CDR3 here is CASSFYGSGHEQYF. The CDR3 DNA reads TGTGCCAGCAGTTTCTACGGATCGGGCCACGAGCAGTACTTC. The rearrangement uses TRBV28 and TRBJ2-7; D gene uncertain. CDR1 is MDHEN and CDR2 is SYDVKM in the germline V gene. Trimming took 3 bases from V and 5 from J, leaving 14 bases between them. The CDR3 has 14 amino acids.

CDR3 loop: CASSEWGGQLASGANVLTF. Here the CDR3 DNA reads TGTGCCAGCAGTGAATGGGGAGGACAACTAGCCTCTGGGGCCAACGTCCTGACTTTC. The V and J genes are TRBV6-1 and TRBJ2-6, with D tentatively TRBD2 (6 bases). Per the germline V gene, CDR1 is MNHNS and CDR2 is SASEGT. The CDR3 runs to 19 residues. Trimming removed 2 bases from V and 0 bases from J, with 17 bases in between.

The chain has TRBV19 and TRBJ2-1; D is unresolved. V dropped 6 bases and J dropped 4 bases, with 16 bases sitting between them. The germline gives CDR1 LNHDA, CDR2 SQIVND (reference sequence). The CDR3 is 15 amino acids. The CDR3 nucleotides are TGTGCCAGTAGCGAAGGTGGGTCGGCTTACAATGAGCAGTTCTTC. Translated, it gives CASSEGGSAYNEQFF. The full variable domain, its missing parts supplied by reference TRBV19 and TRBJ2-1, is DGGITQSPKYLFRKEGQNVTLSCEQNLNHDAMYWYRQDPGQGLRLIYYSQIVNDFQKGDIAEGYSVSREKKESFPLTVTSAQKNPTAFYLCASSEGGSAYNEQFFGPGTRLTVL.

Judged by abundance, this clone is medium-sized (0.01 to 0.1%). The V and J genes are TRBV10-3 and TRBJ2-7; D not resolved. This CDR3 is built from 11 residues. CDR1 ENHRY and CDR2 SYGVKD come from the germline V gene. The ends were cut back, 11 bases at V and 5 bases at J, with 13 bases in the middle. In DNA, the CDR3 is TGTGCCGTAAACGAGTTCGACGAGCAGTACTTC. This encodes CAVNEFDEQYF.

The chain recombines TRBV5-1 with TRBJ1-4; 8 bases fit TRBD1. The CDR3 loop spans 15 amino acids. V lost 3 bases, J lost 4 bases, and 5 bases stayed unmatched. The germline CDR1 and CDR2 sequences are SGHRS and YFSETQ. The CDR3 DNA reads TGCGCCAGCAGCTGGGGGACAGGAGGTAATGAAAAACTGTTTTTT. Translated, it gives CASSWGTGGNEKLFF.

To note about this clone: The same CDR3 can be traced to other DNA sequences in this sample. The chain recombines TRBV25-1 with TRBJ1-3; 10 positions match TRBD1. This CDR3 is 14 amino acids long. V lost 6 bases and J lost 6; bases outside the gene matches: 5. Germline CDR1 is MGHDK and CDR2 is SYGVNS. CDR3 loop: CASSPGQGINTIYF. CDR3 DNA sequence: TGTGCCAGCAGCCCGGGACAGGGGATAAACACCATATATTTT.

The rearrangement uses TRBV9 and TRBJ2-2, with D possibly being TRBD1 or TRBD2 (6 bases each). CDR3 size: 14 residues. Germline-derived CDR1 and CDR2 are SGDLS and YYNGEE. Trimming removed 4 bases at V and 7 bases at J, with 14 bases between. The CDR3 DNA follows: TGTGCCAGCAGCCCCAGAGGGGGGAGCGGGGAGCTGTTTTTT. Translating gives CASSPRGGSGELFF.

The chain links TRBV5-8 to TRBJ2-1; TRBD2 agrees at 8 bases. This CDR3 region has 15 residues. Trimming took 2 bases from V and 7 from J; bases not matched to a gene: 8. Germline loops: CDR1 SGHTS, CDR2 YDEGEE. The CDR3 DNA follows: TGTGCCAGCAGCTTCCGAGCGGGAGCTAGTAATGAGCAGTTCTTC. This translates into CASSFRAGASNEQFF. The full variable domain, its missing parts supplied by reference TRBV5-8 and TRBJ2-1, is EAGVTQSPTHLIKTRGQQATLRCSPISGHTSVYWYQQALGLGLQFLLWYDEGEERNRGNFPPRFSGRQFPNYSSELNVNALELEDSALYLCASSFRAGASNEQFFGPGTRLTVL.